Following are 21 T cell receptor beta chains from one sample sequenced in a study of T cells after yellow fever vaccination. MiXCR, run by TCRdb on the 5' RACE reads, gives a single entry per CDR3 protein. The profile shows tens of thousands of distinct CDR3 sequences, 6.5% to 9% of them singletons. Sequences were derived from CD8+ T cells sorted from PBMCs, sampled 15 days after the yellow fever booster vaccination. Receptors originate from a man aged 30 to 45 who received the YFV17D yellow fever vaccine.

There are many counts of this clonotype. The chain has TRBV12-3 or TRBV12-4 and TRBJ2-7, with a possible D match to TRBD1 (6 bases). V dropped 6 bases and J dropped 3 bases, with 15 bases sitting between them. CDR3 length equals 14 residues. The CDR3 DNA reads as TGTGCCAGCAGCGACCAGGGGTTCCGCTACGAGCAGTACTTC. Protein product: CASSDQGFRYEQYF.

This clonotype was found many times. The chain joins TRBV20-1 to TRBJ2-7; a weak D match, TRBD1 (6 bases). Trimming took 6 bases from V and 2 from J, leaving 23 bases between them. The CDR3 has 16 amino acids. Germline CDR1 DFQATT, CDR2 SNEGSKA (reference sequence). The CDR3 sequence: CSARPLQGNKAYEQYF. The CDR3 bases are TGCAGTGCCAGGCCCCTACAGGGCAATAAGGCCTACGAGCAGTACTTC.

Many counts were recorded for this clonotype. The CDR3 nucleotides are TGTGCCAGCGGTAGCGGATCCTACAATGAGCAGTTCTTC. Amino acid sequence: CASGSGSYNEQFF. The chain employs TRBV6-4 and TRBJ2-1, with D possibly matching TRBD2 (6 bases). Germline-derived CDR1 and CDR2 are MRHNA and SNTAGT. The CDR3 runs to 13 residues. V lost 8 bases, J lost 1 base, and 9 bases lay in between.

The chain is built from TRBV19 and TRBJ1-5; D may be TRBD1 (5 bases). This CDR3 contains 14 residues. The germline V gene encodes CDR1 LNHDA and CDR2 SQIVND (reference sequence). V was cut by 7 bases and J by 2 bases, with 12 bases left in between. The CDR3, as DNA: TGTGCCAGTAACGGGGGAGGAGGCAATCAGCCCCAGCATTTT. Translating gives CASNGGGGNQPQHF.

In this sample, this clonotype turned up many times. The J gene is TRBJ1-2, the V gene TRBV11-1; D is possibly TRBD1 (5 bases). Germline loops: CDR1 SGHAT, CDR2 FQDESV (reference sequence). The CDR3 has 17 amino acids. V dropped 5 bases and J dropped 2 bases, with 21 bases sitting between them. CDR3 amino acids: CASSPGTTYTSNYGYTF. The CDR3 DNA is TGTGCCAGCAGCCCTGGGACGACCTACACTTCCAACTATGGCTACACCTTC.

This clonotype has a count of ten or more. The CDR3 DNA reads TGCGCCAGCAGCCCTGAACTTGGACGCACAGATACGCAGTATTTT. Residues: CASSPELGRTDTQYF. The chain recombines TRBV5-1 with TRBJ2-3; D gene ambiguous. This CDR3 is 15 amino acids long. Trimming shortened V by 4 bases and J by 1 base, and 13 bases separated the two germline ends. CDR1 is SGHRS and CDR2 is YFSETQ in the germline V gene.

This clonotype occurred many times. This rearrangement joins TRBV6-5 to TRBJ1-1, with D uncertain. Germline CDR1 reads MNHEY; CDR2 reads SVGAGI. The CDR3 covers 13 residues. V shed 0 bases and J shed 8 bases, with 10 bases lying between them. CDR3 coding DNA: TGTGCCAGCAGTTACTCGATCCAGGTCGAAGCTTTCTTT. Residues: CASSYSIQVEAFF.

There are many counts of this clonotype. This sequence joins TRBV24-1 and TRBJ2-3; 11 nucleotides align to TRBD1. This CDR3 has 15 residues. V trimming: 3 bases; J trimming: 4 bases; junction bases outside the gene matches: 2. CDR1 KGHDR and CDR2 SFDVKD come from the germline V gene. CDR3 sequence: CATSDPGQGADTQYF. The CDR3 coding sequence is TGTGCCACCAGTGATCCGGGACAGGGGGCAGATACGCAGTATTTT.

This clonotype occurred many times. The chain combines TRBV14 with TRBJ2-1, with 11 bases aligning to TRBD2. Trimming at V came to 4 bases and at J to 8 bases, leaving 4 bases not matched to a gene. The germline gives CDR1 SGHDN, CDR2 FVKESK. This CDR3 is 14 amino acids long. CDR3 residues: CASSLAGGAHEQFF. DNA for the CDR3: TGTGCCAGCAGCCTAGCGGGAGGGGCTCATGAGCAGTTCTTC.

A remark on this clonotype: A much larger clone lies one base from this, so it may be a read error. This chain links TRBV15 with TRBJ2-2; D is possibly TRBD2 (5 bases). Germline V gene sequence: CDR1 LNHNV, CDR2 YYDKDF (reference sequence). This CDR3 contains 15 residues. The chain's CDR3 is CATSSGLPNTGKLFF. As DNA, the CDR3 is TGTGCCACCAGCAGTGGACTGCCGAACACCGGGAAGCTGTTTTTT.

This clonotype was observed at least ten times. The CDR3 DNA follows: TGTGCCAGCAGTTTACCCGGGACAGCAACTTTATACAATGAGCAGTTCTTC. This encodes CASSLPGTATLYNEQFF. The V gene is TRBV28, the J gene TRBJ2-1, with 7 bases aligning to TRBD1. Trimming cost V 2 bases and J 4 bases; bases outside gene matches: 11. There are 17 residues in the CDR3. The V gene's germline CDR1 is MDHEN and CDR2 SYDVKM.

This clonotype was counted at least ten times. This CDR3 is CASSTGGFYNEQFF. The CDR3 coding sequence is TGTGCCAGCAGCACGGGGGGCTTTTACAATGAGCAGTTCTTC. V and J are TRBV7-9 and TRBJ2-1; tentative D call: TRBD2 (7 bases). Germline V gives CDR1 SEHNR, CDR2 FQNEAQ (reference sequence). V was shortened by 5 bases and J by 4 bases, with 12 bases between the two germline ends. This CDR3 comprises 14 residues.

This clonotype was counted at least ten times. This chain links TRBV27 with TRBJ1-4, with D uncertain. CDR3 size: 15 residues. CDR1 and CDR2 from the germline V gene are MNHEY and SMNVEV (reference sequence). The ends were cut back, 5 bases at V and 3 bases at J, with 13 bases in the middle. CDR3 nucleotides: TGTGCCAGCAGTCCCGGACCTATATCTAATGAAAAACTGTTTTTT. Its protein is CASSPGPISNEKLFF.

Details on this clonotype: This may be a read error, as it is one base from a much larger clone. The chain has TRBV15 and TRBJ2-7; D is perhaps TRBD2 (5 bases). Deletions cut 1 base from V and 6 bases from J, with 16 bases between. The CDR3 runs to 15 residues. Germline V gene sequence: CDR1 LNHNV, CDR2 YYDKDF (reference sequence). CDR3 nucleotides: TGTGCCACCAGCAGAGTAGCTTTGGGGAGCGGCGAGCAGTACTTC. Translated: CATSRVALGSGEQYF.

The chain joins TRBV25-1 to TRBJ2-3, with TRBD2 matching over 9 bases. After removal of 6 bases from V and 5 bases from J, the junction contained 12 bases not matched to a gene. The germline CDR1 and CDR2 sequences are MGHDK and SYGVNS. The CDR3 consists of 16 residues. The CDR3 here is CASRTDGGRDGDTQYF. The CDR3 nucleotides read TGTGCCAGCAGAACCGACGGCGGGAGGGATGGAGATACGCAGTATTTT.

This sequence joins TRBV5-6 and TRBJ2-7; D is unclear. Germline-derived CDR1 and CDR2 are SGHDT and YYEEEE. The V and J ends lost 4 bases and 6 bases respectively, with 8 bases between them. The CDR3 consists of 11 residues. In DNA form, the CDR3 reads TGTGCCAGCAGCCTAATTGGCGAGCAGTACTTC. Translating gives CASSLIGEQYF.

Notes on this clonotype: A read error is possible here, since a much larger clone lies one base away. The CDR3 does not end in the conserved phenylalanine or tryptophan, so this is likely a read error. This chain connects TRBV2 to TRBJ1-4; D perhaps matches TRBD1 (6 bases). CDR1 SNHLY and CDR2 FYNNEI come from the germline V gene. Trimming cost V 4 bases and J 5 bases, with 14 bases left between them. CDR3 length equals 15 residues. CDR3 sequence (DNA): TGTGCCAGCAGTGTCGGACAGTTTTTAAATGAAAAACTGTTTTAT. This gives the protein CASSVGQFLNEKLFY.

This clonotype was seen many times. This chain connects TRBV13 to TRBJ2-7; 7 nucleotides agree with TRBD2. V lost 0 bases, J lost 1 base, and 3 bases stayed unmatched. This CDR3 comprises 15 residues. Per germline, CDR1 PRHDT and CDR2 FYEKMQ (reference sequence). Here the CDR3 DNA reads TGTGCCAGCAGCTTAGGCCTAGCGGAATCCTACGAGCAGTACTTC. Its protein product is CASSLGLAESYEQYF.

This clonotype was counted between two and nine times. The chain is built from TRBV7-9 and TRBJ1-5; D is perhaps TRBD1 (5 bases). The CDR3 covers 15 residues. CDR1 and CDR2 from the germline V gene are SEHNR and FQNEAQ (reference sequence). With 4 bases removed from V and 0 bases from J, the gap between germline ends came to 10 bases. CDR3 region: CASSSTDYSNQPQHF. The CDR3, as DNA: TGTGCCAGCAGCTCGACAGATTATAGCAATCAGCCCCAGCATTTT.

The table lists this clonotype with many counts. The chain combines TRBV7-9 with TRBJ2-5; D perhaps matches TRBD1 (5 bases). Deletions cut 2 bases from V and 4 bases from J, with 11 bases between. CDR3 size: 14 residues. CDR1 is SEHNR, CDR2 FQNEAQ, per germline (reference sequence). The CDR3 sequence: CASSLSRDGETQYF. The CDR3 nucleotides are TGTGCCAGCAGCTTAAGCAGGGATGGAGAGACCCAGTACTTC.

This clonotype was recorded at least ten times. The J gene is TRBJ2-5, the V gene TRBV7-9, with D possibly matching TRBD1 (6 bases). This CDR3 is 14 amino acids long. The V gene lost 5 bases and the J gene lost 2 bases, with 12 bases spanning the gap. The germline V gene encodes CDR1 SEHNR and CDR2 FQNEAQ (reference sequence). CDR3 sequence: CASSPRTDQETQYF. The DNA for the CDR3 is TGTGCCAGCAGCCCTAGGACAGATCAAGAGACCCAGTACTTC. Full variable domain (rest looked up from reference TRBV7-9 and TRBJ2-5): DTGVSQNPRHKITKRGQNVTFRCDPISEHNRLYWYRQTLGQGPEFLTYFQNEAQLEKSRLLSDRFSAERPKGSFSTLEIQRTEQGDSAMYLCASSPRTDQETQYFGPGTRLLVL.